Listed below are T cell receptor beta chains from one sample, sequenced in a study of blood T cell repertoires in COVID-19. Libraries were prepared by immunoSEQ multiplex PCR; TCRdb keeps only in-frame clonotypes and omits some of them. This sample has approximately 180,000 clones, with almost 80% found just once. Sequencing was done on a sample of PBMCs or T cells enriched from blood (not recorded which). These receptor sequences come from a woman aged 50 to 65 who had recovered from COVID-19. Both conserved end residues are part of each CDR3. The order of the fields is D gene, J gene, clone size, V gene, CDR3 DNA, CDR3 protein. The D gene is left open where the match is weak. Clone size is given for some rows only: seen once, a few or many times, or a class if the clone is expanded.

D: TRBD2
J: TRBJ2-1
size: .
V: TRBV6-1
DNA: TGTGCCAGCAGTGGAACTAGCGGGGGTTCCTACAATGAGCAGTTCTTC
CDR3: CASSGTSGGSYNEQFF

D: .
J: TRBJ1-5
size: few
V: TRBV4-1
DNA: TGCGCCAGCAGCCAAGATGGCCGGGGAGGTGGCAATCAGCCCCAGCATTTT
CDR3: CASSQDGRGGGNQPQHF

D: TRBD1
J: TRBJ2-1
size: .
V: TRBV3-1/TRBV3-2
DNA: TGTGCCAGCAGCCAGGGGCAGGGGGACAATGAGCAGTTCTTC
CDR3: CASSQGQGDNEQFF

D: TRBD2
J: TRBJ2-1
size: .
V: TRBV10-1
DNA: TGCGCCAGCAGTGAGTCTAGCGGGTATTACAATGAGCAGTTCTTC
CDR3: CASSESSGYYNEQFF

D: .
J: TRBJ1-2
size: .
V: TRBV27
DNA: TGTGCCAGCAGTCTAAACTATGGCTACACCTTC
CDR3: CASSLNYGYTF

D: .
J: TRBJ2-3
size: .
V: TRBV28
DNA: TGTGCCACTTCAGGGGGGATCACAGATACGCAGTATTTT
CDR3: CATSGGITDTQYF

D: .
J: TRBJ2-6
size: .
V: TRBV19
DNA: TGTGCCAGTAGTATAAGAGGTTTGTCTGGGGCCAACGTCCTGACTTTC
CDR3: CASSIRGLSGANVLTF

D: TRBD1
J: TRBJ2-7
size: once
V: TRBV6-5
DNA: TGTGCCAGCAGTTACAGGGCCGGGACAGTTGCCTACGAGCAGTACTTC
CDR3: CASSYRAGTVAYEQYF

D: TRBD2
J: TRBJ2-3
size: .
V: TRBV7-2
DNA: TGTGCCAGCAGCTTCGAAGCGGGAGGAATAAATACGCAGTATTTT
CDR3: CASSFEAGGINTQYF

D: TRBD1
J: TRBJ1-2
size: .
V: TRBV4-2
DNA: TGTGCCAGCAGCCAACCACAGGGGGCTAACGGCTACACCTTC
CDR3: CASSQPQGANGYTF

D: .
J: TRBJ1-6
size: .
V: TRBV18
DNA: TGTGCCAGCTCACCCGCGGGGGCGATGTATAATTCACCCCTCCACTTT
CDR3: CASSPAGAMYNSPLHF

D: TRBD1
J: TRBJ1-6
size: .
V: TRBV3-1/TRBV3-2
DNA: TGTGCCAGCAGCCCCCGGACAGGGGGAAGTAAAGTGACCCTCCACTTT
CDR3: CASSPRTGGSKVTLHF

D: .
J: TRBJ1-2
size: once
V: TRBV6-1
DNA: TGTGCCAGCAGTGAAGTCGAGTTTTATGGCTACACCTTC
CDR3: CASSEVEFYGYTF

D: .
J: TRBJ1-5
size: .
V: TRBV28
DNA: TGTGCCAGCAGTTCAGCCGAGGCGGGCGTTCAGCCCCAGCATTTT
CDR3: CASSSAEAGVQPQHF

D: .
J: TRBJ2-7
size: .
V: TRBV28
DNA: TGTGCCAGCAGTTCCTACTACCACGAGCAGTACTTC
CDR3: CASSSYYHEQYF

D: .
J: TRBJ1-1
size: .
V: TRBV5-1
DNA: TGCGCCAGCAGCTTGGAAAGCATGAACACTGAAGCTTTCTTT
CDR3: CASSLESMNTEAFF

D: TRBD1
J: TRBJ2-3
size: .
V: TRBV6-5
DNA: TGTGCCAGCAGGAAGTCCGGGACAGGGACAGATACGCAGTATTTT
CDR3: CASRKSGTGTDTQYF

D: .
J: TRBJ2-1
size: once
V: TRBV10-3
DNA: TGTGCCATCAGTCGGACTGTTAATGGGGATGAGCAGTTCTTC
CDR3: CAISRTVNGDEQFF

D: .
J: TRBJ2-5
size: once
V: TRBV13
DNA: TGTGCCAGCAGTCCCACTAGCTGGGAGACCCAGTACTTC
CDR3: CASSPTSWETQYF

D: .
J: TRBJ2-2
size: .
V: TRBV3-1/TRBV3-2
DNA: TGTGCCAGCAGCCAAGATGCAGGGGCGGCCACCGGGGAGCTGTTTTTT
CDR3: CASSQDAGAATGELFF

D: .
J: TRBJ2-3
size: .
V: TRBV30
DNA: TGTGCCTGGAGCCCCCTCATAGGCGGGAAGACTACAGATACGCAGTATTTT
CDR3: CAWSPLIGGKTTDTQYF

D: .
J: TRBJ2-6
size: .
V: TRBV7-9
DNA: TGTGCCAGCAGCTTACCTGGGGGCCCTGGGGCCAACGTCCTGACTTTC
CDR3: CASSLPGGPGANVLTF

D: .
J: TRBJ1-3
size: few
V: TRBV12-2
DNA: TGTGCAAGTCGCTTAGCGGGCAGGGGGCCGTCTGGAAACACCATATATTTT
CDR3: CASRLAGRGPSGNTIYF

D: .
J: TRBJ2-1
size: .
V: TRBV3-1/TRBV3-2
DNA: TGTGCCAGCAGCCATGTGGGTCTAGCAACAAGTGATGAGCAGTTCTTC
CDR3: CASSHVGLATSDEQFF

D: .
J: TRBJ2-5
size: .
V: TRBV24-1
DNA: TGTGCCACCAGTGAATCCGACAGACAAGAGACCCAGTACTTC
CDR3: CATSESDRQETQYF

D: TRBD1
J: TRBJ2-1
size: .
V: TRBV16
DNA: TGTGCCAGCAGCCATCCTGACAGGGGGGGTTCCAGCTCCTACAATGAGCAGTTCTTC
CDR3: CASSHPDRGGSSSYNEQFF